This TCR beta chain was sequenced for a study of graft-versus-host responses after intestinal transplantation. This CDR3 has 13 residues. Trimming at V came to 2 bases and at J to 6 bases, leaving 5 bases not matched to a gene. CDR1 and CDR2 (germline): GTSNPN, SVGIG (reference sequence). Worth noting for this clone: What it binds is unknown.

Measured with immunoSEQ multiplex PCR; TCRdb has only the in-frame clones, and not every one. The data show 90,000 to 120,000 clones, 87% seen once. The specimen was unstimulated CD4+ T cells sorted from spleen or lymph node cells, collected before transplant. The chain uses TRBV30 and TRBJ2-3; 7 bases agree with TRBD2. The receptor comes from a human donor who was the organ donor for an intestinal transplant. As DNA, the CDR3 is TGTGCCTGGAGTCAGTGGGAGGGGGATACGCAGTATTTT. Translating it yields CAWSQWEGDTQYF. Filled out from reference TRBV30 and TRBJ2-3, the complete variable domain reads SQTIHQWPATLVQPVGSPLSLECTVEGTSNPNLYWYRQAAGRGLQLLFYSVGIGQISSEVPQNLSASRPQDRQFILSSKKLLLSDSGFYLCAWSQWEGDTQYFGPGTRLTVL.